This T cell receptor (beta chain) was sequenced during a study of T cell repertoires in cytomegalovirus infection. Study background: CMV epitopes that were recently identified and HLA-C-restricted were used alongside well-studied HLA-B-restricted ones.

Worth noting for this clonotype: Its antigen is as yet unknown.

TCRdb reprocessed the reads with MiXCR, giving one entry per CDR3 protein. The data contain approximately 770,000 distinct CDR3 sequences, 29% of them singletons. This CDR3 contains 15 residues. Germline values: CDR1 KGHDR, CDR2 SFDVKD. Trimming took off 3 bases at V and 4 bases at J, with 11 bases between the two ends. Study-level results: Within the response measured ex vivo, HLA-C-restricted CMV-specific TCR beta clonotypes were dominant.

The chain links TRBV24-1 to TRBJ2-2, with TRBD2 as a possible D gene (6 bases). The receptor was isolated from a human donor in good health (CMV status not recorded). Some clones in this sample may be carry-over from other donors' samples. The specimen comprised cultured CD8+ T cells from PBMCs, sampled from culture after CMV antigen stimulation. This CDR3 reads CATSDPPGATGELFF. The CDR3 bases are TGTGCCACCAGTGATCCACCGGGAGCCACCGGGGAGCTGTTTTTT.